The 6 T cell receptor beta chains listed next were all sequenced from one sample in a study of blood T cell repertoires in COVID-19. TCRdb's table, derived via immunoSEQ multiplex PCR, lists solely in-frame clones and lacks some. Of 120,000 or so clones listed, about four fifths were seen once; the top ten hold approximately 18%. Sequencing was performed on peripheral blood. These receptors all come from a man younger than 45 with COVID-19, enrolled during active disease.

This chain connects TRBV7-2 to TRBJ1-1; 9 positions match TRBD1. CDR1 and CDR2 (germline): SGHTA, FQGNSA. The junction had 5 bases not matched to a gene; V was cut back by 4 bases and J by 5 bases. CDR3 length: 14 residues. CDR3 sequence (DNA): TGTGCCAGCAGCTGGGGGACAGGGCGTACTGAAGCTTTCTTT. Amino acids: CASSWGTGRTEAFF. The full variable domain, with the rest looked up from reference TRBV7-2 and TRBJ1-1, is GAGVSQSPSNKVTEKGKDVELRCDPISGHTALYWYRQSLGQGLEFLIYFQGNSAPDKSGLPSDRFSAERTGGSVSTLTIQRTQQEDSAVYLCASSWGTGRTEAFFGQGTRLTVV.

The rearrangement uses TRBV13 and TRBJ1-3; D possibly corresponds to TRBD1 (5 bases). Trimming removed 1 base at V and 4 bases at J, with 11 bases between. The germline V gene has CDR1 PRHDT and CDR2 FYEKMQ (reference sequence). This CDR3 has 15 residues. The CDR3 is CASSLVGVRGNTIYF. The DNA of the CDR3 is TGTGCCAGCAGCTTAGTAGGGGTCCGCGGAAACACCATATATTTT.

There are a few counts of this clone. The V call is TRBV4-1, the J call TRBJ1-1; D is ambiguous. Germline values: CDR1 MGHRA, CDR2 YSYEKL. This CDR3 spans 14 amino acids. Trimming left V 3 bases short and J 3 bases short, with 11 bases between. DNA for the CDR3: TGCGCCAGCAGCCACTCGGGAGGCTACACTGAAGCTTTCTTT. It is translated as CASSHSGGYTEAFF.

CDR3 nucleotides: TGCAGCGTTGAAGGTGGGACAGGGAAAGGCTACGAGCAGTACTTC. Encoded protein: CSVEGGTGKGYEQYF. This chain joins TRBV29-1 and TRBJ2-7; 9 bases map to TRBD1. V shed 1 base, J shed 3 bases, and the junction held 7 bases outside the gene matches. The CDR3 sequence is 15 residues long. Per the germline V gene, CDR1 is SQVTM and CDR2 is ANQGSEA.

The chain employs TRBV2 and TRBJ2-5; D is perhaps TRBD2 (6 bases). The CDR3 is 11 residues long. The germline CDR1 and CDR2 sequences are SNHLY and FYNNEI. Deletions cut 10 bases from V and 2 bases from J, with 8 bases between. CDR3 region: CATGLQETQYF. CDR3 DNA: TGTGCCACGGGACTTCAAGAGACCCAGTACTTC. Using reference TRBV2 and TRBJ2-5 for the parts outside the CDR3, the full variable domain is EPEVTQTPSHQVTQMGQEVILRCVPISNHLYFYWYRQILGQKVEFLVSFYNNEISEKSEIFDDQFSVERPDGSNFTLKIRSTKLEDSAMYFCATGLQETQYFGPGTRLLVL.

This clone occurred many times. This sequence joins TRBV11-3 and TRBJ1-2; perhaps TRBD1 as D (6 bases). The CDR3 length is 15 residues. Germline CDR1 is SGHNT and CDR2 is YENEEA. With 5 bases removed from V and 1 base from J, the gap between germline ends came to 14 bases. CDR3 DNA: TGTGCCAGCAGCCAACACACAGGGCTTAACTATGGCTACACCTTC. Protein product: CASSQHTGLNYGYTF.